This TCR beta chain was captured by sequencing in a study of T cell responses to AZD1222 COVID-19 vaccine. The protocol was immunoSEQ multiplex PCR, while the TCRdb copy is restricted to in-frame clones and leaves out a portion. The data contain about 140,000 clones, approximately 92% of them seen just once; the ten biggest clones take up approximately 4.7%. Note on this clone: The target antigen is unknown.

Broader study findings: Females outnumbered males among donors, who were mostly white British; clonal diversity was possibly underestimated. Across the whole spike, CD4 TCRs peaked at regions 160-218 and 743-854.

The CDR3 sequence is 15 residues long. Trimming took 4 bases from V and 2 from J, leaving 16 bases between them. Germline V gene lookup returns CDR1 SGHDT and CDR2 YYEEEE. The TCR sequence derives from an adult in good health. The rearrangement uses TRBV5-6 and TRBJ2-7; D is possibly TRBD1 or TRBD2 (5 bases each). The starting material was peripheral blood, obtained on day 0 of AZD1222 vaccination. The CDR3 DNA is TGTGCCAGCAGCGGAACCGGGACGGATACCTACGAGCAGTACTTC. Residues: CASSGTGTDTYEQYF.